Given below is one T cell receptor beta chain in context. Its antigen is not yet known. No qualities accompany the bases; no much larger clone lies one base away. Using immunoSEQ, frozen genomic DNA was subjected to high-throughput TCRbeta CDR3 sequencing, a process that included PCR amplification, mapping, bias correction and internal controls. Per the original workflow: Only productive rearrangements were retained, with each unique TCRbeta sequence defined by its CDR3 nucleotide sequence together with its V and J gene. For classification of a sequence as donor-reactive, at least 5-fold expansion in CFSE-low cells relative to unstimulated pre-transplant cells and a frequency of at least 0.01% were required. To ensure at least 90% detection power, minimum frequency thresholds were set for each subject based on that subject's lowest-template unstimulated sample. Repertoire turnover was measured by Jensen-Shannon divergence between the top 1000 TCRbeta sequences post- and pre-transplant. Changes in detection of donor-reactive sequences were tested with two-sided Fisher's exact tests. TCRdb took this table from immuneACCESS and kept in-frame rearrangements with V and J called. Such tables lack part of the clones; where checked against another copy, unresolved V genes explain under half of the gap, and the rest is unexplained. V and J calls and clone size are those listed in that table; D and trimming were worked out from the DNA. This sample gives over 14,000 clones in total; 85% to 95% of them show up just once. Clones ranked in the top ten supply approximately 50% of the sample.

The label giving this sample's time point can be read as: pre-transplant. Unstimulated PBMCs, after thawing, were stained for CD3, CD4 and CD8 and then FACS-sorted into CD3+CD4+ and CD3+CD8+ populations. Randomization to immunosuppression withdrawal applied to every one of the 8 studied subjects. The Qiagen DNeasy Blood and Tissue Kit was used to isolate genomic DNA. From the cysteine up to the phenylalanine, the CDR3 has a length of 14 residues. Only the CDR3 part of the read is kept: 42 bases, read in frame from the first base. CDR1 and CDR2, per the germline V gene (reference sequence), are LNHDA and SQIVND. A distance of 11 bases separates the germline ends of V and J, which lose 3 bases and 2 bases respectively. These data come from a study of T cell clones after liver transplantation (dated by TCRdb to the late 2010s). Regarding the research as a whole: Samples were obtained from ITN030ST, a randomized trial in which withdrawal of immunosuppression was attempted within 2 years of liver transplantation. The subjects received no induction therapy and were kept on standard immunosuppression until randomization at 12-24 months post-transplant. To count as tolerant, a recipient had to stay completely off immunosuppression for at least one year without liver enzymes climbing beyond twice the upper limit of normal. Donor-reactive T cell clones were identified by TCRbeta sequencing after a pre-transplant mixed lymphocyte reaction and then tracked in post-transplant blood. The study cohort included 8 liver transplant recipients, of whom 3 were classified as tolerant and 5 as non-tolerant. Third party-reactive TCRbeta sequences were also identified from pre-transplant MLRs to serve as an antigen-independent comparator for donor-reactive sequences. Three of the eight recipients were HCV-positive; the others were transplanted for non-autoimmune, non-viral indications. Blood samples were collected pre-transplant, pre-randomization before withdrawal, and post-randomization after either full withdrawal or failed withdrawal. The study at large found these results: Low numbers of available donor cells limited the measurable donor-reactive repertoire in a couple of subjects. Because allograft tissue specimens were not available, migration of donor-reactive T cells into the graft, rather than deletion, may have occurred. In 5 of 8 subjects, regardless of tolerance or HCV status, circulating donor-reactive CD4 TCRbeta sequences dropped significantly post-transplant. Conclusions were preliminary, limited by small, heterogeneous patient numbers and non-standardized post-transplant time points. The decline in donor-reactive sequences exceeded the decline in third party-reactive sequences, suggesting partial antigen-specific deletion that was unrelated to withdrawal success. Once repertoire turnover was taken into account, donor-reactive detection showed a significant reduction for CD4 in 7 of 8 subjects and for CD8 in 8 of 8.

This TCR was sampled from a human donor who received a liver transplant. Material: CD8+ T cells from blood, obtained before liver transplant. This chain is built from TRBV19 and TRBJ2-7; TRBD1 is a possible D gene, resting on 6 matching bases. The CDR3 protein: CASSMSGDAYEQYF. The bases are TGTGCCAGTAGTATGTCAGGGGATGCCTACGAGCAGTACTTC. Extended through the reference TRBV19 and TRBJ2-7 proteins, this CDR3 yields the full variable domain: DGGITQSPKYLFRKEGQNVTLSCEQNLNHDAMYWYRQDPGQGLRLIYYSQIVNDFQKGDIAEGYSVSREKKESFPLTVTSAQKNPTAFYLCASSMSGDAYEQYFGPGTRLTVT.